This T cell receptor beta chain was recovered during a study of PD-L1 blockade in urothelial cancer. TCRdb's copy holds only in-frame clones and misses some; the assay was immunoSEQ multiplex PCR. The data show some 71,000 clones, with roughly 89% seen just once and 3% to 4% held by the top ten. This clone showed up just a few times. From germline, CDR1 is MNHEY and CDR2 SVGAGI. CDR3 length: 14 amino acids. The V segment lost 3 bases and the J segment 5 bases; nucleotides outside the gene matches: 4. This TCR derives from a man aged 55-75 years with urothelial cancer. This specimen consisted of PBMCs, obtained around atezolizumab (anti-PD-L1) treatment. The V gene is TRBV6-5, the J gene TRBJ2-1; TRBD2 agrees at 7 bases. The CDR3 coding sequence is TGTGCCAGCAGTTATACGGGGGGACACAATGAGCAGTTCTTC. Protein sequence: CASSYTGGHNEQFF.